This T cell receptor beta chain was recovered during a study of CD8 T cells in ankylosing spondylitis. Notes on the study in general: Those disease-linked clones were CD8+; they were also relatively rare in peripheral blood. A TCR beta motif of several highly homologous variants appeared characteristic of ankylosing spondylitis blood.

Germline values: CDR1 DFQATT, CDR2 SNEGSKA (reference sequence). Trimming pared 2 bases from V and 5 bases from J, leaving 15 bases between. The CDR3 is 14 residues long. This clonotype was counted only a few times. Antigen unknown. TCRdb reanalysed the 5' RACE reads using MiXCR and keeps one entry per CDR3 protein. Seen here are some 400,000 distinct CDR3 sequences, about a fifth observed once, and the top ten hold about 15%. This clonotype was obtained from a male donor with ankylosing spondylitis. Sequencing used blood, either unsorted or a sorted T cell fraction (not recorded which). The rearrangement links TRBV20-1 to TRBJ2-5, with D tentatively TRBD1 or TRBD2 (7 bases each). CDR3 sequence reads: CSARLGRGGETQYF. CDR3 sequence (DNA): TGCAGTGCTAGACTGGGCAGGGGGGGTGAGACCCAGTACTTC.